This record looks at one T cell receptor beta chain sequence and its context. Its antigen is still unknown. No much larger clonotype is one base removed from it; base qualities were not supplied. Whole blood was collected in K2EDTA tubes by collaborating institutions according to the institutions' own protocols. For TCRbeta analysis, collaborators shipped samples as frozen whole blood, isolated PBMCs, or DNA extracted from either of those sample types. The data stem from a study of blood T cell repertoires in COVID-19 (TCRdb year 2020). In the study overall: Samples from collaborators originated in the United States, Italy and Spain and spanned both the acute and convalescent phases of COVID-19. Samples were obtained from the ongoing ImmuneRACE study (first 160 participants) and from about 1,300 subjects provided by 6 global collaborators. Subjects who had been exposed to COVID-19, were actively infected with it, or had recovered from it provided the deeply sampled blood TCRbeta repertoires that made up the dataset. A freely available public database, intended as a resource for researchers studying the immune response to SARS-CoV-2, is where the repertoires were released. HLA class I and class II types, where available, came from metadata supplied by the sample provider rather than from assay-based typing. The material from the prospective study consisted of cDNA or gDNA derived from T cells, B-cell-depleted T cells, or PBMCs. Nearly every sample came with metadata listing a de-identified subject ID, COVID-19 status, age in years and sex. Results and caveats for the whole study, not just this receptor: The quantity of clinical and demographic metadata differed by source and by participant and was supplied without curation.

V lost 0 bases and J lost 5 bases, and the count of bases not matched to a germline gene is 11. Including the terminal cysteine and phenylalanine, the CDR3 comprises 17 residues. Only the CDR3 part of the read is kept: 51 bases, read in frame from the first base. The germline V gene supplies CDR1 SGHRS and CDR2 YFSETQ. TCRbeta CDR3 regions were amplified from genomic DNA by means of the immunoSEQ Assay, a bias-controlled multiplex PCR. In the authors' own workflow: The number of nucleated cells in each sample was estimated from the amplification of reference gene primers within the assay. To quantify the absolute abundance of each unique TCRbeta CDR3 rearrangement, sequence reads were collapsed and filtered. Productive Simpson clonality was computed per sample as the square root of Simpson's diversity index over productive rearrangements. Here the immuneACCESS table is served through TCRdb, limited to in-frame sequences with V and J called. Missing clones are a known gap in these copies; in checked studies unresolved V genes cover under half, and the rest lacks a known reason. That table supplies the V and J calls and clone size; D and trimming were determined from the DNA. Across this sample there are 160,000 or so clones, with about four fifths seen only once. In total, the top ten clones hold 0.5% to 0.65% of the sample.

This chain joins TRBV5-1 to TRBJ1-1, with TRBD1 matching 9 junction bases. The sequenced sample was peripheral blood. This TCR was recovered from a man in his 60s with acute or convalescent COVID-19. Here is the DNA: TGCGCCAGCAGCTTGGGAACAGGGGGCCCCAGAAGGACTGAAGCTTTCTTT. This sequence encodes CASSLGTGGPRRTEAFF.